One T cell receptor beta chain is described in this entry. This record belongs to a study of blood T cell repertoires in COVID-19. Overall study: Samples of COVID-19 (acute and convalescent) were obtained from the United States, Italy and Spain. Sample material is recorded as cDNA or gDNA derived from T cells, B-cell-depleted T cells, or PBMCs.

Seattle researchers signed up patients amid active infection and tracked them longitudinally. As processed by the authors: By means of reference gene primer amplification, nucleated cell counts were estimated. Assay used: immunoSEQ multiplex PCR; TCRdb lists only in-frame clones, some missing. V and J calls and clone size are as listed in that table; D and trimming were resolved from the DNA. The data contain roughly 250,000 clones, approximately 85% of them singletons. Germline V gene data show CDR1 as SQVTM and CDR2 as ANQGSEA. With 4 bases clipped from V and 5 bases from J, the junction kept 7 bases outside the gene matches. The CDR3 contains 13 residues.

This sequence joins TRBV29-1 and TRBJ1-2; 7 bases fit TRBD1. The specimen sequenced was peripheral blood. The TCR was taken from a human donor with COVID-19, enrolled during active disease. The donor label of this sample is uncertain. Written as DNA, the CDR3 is TGCAGCGTTGTATCCGGGACAGATTATGGCTACACCTTC. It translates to CSVVSGTDYGYTF.